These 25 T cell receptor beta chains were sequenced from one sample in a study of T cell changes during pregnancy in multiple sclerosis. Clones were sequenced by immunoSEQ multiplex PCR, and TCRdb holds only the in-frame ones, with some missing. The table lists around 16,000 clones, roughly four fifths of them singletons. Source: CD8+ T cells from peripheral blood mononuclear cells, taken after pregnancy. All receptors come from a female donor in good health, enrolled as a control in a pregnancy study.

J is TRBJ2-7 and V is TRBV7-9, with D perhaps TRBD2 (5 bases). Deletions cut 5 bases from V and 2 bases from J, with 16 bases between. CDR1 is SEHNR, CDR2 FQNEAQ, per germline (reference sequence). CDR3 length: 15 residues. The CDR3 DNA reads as TGTGCCAGCAGCGGAAACCCGGGGTCTACCTACGAGCAGTACTTC. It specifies CASSGNPGSTYEQYF.

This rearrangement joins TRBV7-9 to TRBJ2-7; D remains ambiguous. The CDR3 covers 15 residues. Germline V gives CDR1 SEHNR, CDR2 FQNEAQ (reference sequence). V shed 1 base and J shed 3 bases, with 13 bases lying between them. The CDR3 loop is CASSLVGSSGYEQYF. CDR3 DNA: TGTGCCAGCAGCTTAGTAGGTAGCTCCGGCTACGAGCAGTACTTC.

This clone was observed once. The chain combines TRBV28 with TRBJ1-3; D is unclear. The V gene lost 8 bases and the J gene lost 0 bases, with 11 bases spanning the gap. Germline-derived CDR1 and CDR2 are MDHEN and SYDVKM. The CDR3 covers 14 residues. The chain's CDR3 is CASRRGSSGNTIYF. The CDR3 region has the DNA TGTGCCAGCCGTCGGGGATCCTCTGGAAACACCATATATTTT.

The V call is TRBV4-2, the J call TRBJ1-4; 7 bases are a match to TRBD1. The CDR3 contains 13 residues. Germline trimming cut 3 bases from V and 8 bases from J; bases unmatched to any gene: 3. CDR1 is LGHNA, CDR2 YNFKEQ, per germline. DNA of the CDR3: TGTGCCAGCAGCCAGGGCAGGGGGGAAAAACTGTTTTTT. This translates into CASSQGRGEKLFF.

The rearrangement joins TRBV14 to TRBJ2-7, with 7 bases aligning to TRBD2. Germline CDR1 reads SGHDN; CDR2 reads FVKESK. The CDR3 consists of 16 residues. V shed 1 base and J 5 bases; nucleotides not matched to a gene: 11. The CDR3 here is CASSQVGRESLNEQYF. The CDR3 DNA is TGTGCCAGCAGCCAAGTGGGGCGGGAGAGTCTTAACGAGCAGTACTTC.

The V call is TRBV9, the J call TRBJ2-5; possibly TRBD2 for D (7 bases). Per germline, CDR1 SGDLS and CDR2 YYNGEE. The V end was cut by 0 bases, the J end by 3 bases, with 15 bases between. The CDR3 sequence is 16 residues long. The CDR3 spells CASSVDGLGGKETQYF. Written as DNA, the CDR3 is TGTGCCAGCAGCGTAGACGGACTAGGGGGTAAAGAGACCCAGTACTTC.

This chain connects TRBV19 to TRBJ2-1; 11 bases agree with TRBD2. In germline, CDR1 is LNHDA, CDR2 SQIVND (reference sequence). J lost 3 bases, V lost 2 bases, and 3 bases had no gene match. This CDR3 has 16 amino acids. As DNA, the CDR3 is TGTGCCAGTAGTATACTAGCGGGGGGCATCTACAATGAGCAGTTCTTC. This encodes CASSILAGGIYNEQFF.

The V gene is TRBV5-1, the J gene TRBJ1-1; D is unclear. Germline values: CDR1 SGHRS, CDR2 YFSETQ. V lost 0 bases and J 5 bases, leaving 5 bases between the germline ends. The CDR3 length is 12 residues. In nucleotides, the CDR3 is TGCGCCAGCAGCTTGGACGGTACTGAAGCTTTCTTT. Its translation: CASSLDGTEAFF.

The CDR3 sequence: CASSSRRGINYGYTF. CDR3 DNA sequence: TGTGCCAGCAGCTCCCGACGGGGAATCAACTATGGCTACACCTTC. V gene TRBV21-1 combines with J gene TRBJ1-2. TRBV21-1 is a recognized pseudogene. The CDR3 totals 15 residues.

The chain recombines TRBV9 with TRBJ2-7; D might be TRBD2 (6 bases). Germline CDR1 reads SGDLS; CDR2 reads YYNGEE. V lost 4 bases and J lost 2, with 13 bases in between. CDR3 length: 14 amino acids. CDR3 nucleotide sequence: TGTGCCAGCAGCCCCAGCGGCGGGGCCTACGAGCAGTACTTC. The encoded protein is CASSPSGGAYEQYF. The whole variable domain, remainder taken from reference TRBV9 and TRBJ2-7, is DSGVTQTPKHLITATGQRVTLRCSPRSGDLSVYWYQQSLDQGLQFLIQYYNGEERAKGNILERFSAQQFPDLHSELNLSSLELGDSALYFCASSPSGGAYEQYFGPGTRLTVT.

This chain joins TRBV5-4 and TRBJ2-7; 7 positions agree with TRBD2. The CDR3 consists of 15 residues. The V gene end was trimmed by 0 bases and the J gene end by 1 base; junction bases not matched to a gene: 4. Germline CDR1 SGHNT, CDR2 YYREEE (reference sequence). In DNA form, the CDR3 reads TGTGCCAGCAGCTTGGATGCTAGCGGTTCCTACGAGCAGTACTTC. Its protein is CASSLDASGSYEQYF.

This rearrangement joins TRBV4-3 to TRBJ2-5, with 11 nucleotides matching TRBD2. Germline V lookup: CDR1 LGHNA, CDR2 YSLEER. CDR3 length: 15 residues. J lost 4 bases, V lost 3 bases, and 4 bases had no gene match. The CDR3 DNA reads TGCGCCAGCAGCCACACTAGCGGGGGAGGAGAGACCCAGTACTTC. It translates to CASSHTSGGGETQYF.

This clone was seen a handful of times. The CDR3 region has the DNA TGTGCCATCAGTGAGTCGACAGGACGGAATGAAAAACTGTTTTTT. Protein: CAISESTGRNEKLFF. The gene calls are TRBV10-3 and TRBJ1-4, with D possibly being TRBD1 (6 bases). The V gene's germline CDR1 is ENHRY and CDR2 SYGVKD. This CDR3 is built from 15 residues. V was trimmed by 0 bases and J by 5 bases, leaving 10 bases between them.

The CDR3 DNA sequence: TGCGCCAGCAGCCAAGATGGGGCAGAGCATGGCTACACCTTC. This codes for CASSQDGAEHGYTF. The chain has TRBV4-3 and TRBJ1-2, with D possibly being TRBD1 (5 bases). Germline CDR1 is LGHNA and CDR2 is YSLEER. The CDR3 runs 14 residues. Trimming stripped 0 bases from V and 6 bases from J, with 11 bases between.

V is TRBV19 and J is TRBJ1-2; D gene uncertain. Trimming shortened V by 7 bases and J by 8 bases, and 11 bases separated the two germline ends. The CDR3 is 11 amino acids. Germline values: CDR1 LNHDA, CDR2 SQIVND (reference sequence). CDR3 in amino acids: CASTEGTGYTF. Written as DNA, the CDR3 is TGTGCCAGTACTGAGGGAACCGGCTACACCTTC.

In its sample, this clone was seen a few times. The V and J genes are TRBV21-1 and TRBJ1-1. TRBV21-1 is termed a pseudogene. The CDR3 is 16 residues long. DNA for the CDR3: TGTGCCAGCAGCAATGAGGGACTCGCGGAAAACGGGGAAGCTTTCTTT. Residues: CASSNEGLAENGEAFF.

As DNA, the CDR3 is TGTGCCAGCAGCTTAGAACTGAGGCAGGGTAGTAATTCACCCCTCCACTTT. Translated: CASSLELRQGSNSPLHF. The chain couples TRBV7-9 to TRBJ1-6, with a possible D match to TRBD1 (5 bases). This CDR3 region has 17 residues. V gave up 1 base and J gave up 6 bases, with 16 bases separating them. Germline V CDR1 and CDR2: SEHNR, FQNEAQ (reference sequence).

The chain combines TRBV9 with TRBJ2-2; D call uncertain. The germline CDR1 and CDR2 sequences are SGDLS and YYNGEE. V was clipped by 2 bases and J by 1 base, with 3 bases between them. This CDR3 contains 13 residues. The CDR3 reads CASSVRNTGELFF. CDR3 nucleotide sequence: TGTGCCAGCAGCGTCAGGAACACCGGGGAGCTGTTTTTT.

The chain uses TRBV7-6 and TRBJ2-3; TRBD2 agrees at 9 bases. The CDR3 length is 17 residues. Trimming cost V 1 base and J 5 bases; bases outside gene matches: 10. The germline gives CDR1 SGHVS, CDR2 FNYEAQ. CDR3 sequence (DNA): TGTGCCAGCAGCTTAGGGGGCGGGAGGGCCCTCAGAGATACGCAGTATTTT. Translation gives CASSLGGGRALRDTQYF.

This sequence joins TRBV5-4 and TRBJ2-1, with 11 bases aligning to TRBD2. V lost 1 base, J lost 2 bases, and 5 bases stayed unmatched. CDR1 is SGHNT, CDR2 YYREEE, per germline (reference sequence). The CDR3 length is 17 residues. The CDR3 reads CASSLKRSGGAYNEQFF. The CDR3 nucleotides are TGTGCCAGCAGCTTGAAGCGTAGCGGGGGGGCCTACAATGAGCAGTTCTTC.

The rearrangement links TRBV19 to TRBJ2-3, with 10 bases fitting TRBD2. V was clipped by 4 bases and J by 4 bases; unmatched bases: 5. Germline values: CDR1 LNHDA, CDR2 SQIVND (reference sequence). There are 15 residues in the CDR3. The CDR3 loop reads CASSNLAGAADTQYF. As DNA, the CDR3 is TGTGCCAGTAGTAATCTAGCGGGAGCCGCAGATACGCAGTATTTT.

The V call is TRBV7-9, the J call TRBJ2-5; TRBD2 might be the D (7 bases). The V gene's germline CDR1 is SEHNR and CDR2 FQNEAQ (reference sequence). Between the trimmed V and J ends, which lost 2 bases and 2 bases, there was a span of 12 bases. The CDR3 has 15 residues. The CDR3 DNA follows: TGTGCCAGCAGCTTATCGCGGGGGCCACAAGAGACCCAGTACTTC. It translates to CASSLSRGPQETQYF.

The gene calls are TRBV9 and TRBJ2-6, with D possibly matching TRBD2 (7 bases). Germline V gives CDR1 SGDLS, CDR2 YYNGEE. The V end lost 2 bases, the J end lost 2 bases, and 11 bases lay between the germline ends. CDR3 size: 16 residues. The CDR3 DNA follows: TGTGCCAGCAGCGTCCCGGGGGGCGCTGGGGCCAACGTCCTGACTTTC. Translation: CASSVPGGAGANVLTF.

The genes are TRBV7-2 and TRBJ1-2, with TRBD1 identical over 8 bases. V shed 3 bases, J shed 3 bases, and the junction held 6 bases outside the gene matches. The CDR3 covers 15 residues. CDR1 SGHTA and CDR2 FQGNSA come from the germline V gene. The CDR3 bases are TGTGCCAGCAGCTTGGGGGACAGGTTTGACTATGGCTACACCTTC. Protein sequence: CASSLGDRFDYGYTF. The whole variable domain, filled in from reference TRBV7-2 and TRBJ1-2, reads GAGVSQSPSNKVTEKGKDVELRCDPISGHTALYWYRQSLGQGLEFLIYFQGNSAPDKSGLPSDRFSAERTGGSVSTLTIQRTQQEDSAVYLCASSLGDRFDYGYTFGSGTRLTVV.

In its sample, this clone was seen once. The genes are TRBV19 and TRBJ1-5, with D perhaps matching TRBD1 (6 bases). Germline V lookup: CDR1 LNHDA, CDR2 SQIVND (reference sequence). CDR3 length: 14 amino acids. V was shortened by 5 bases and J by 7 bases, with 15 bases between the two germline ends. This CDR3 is CASSGDTGGQPQHF. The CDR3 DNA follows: TGTGCCAGTAGTGGGGACACTGGAGGCCAGCCCCAGCATTTT.